This note documents a single TCR beta chain sequence. The antigen is not known. The junction differs from germline at one of its ends, possibly a read error. Genomic DNA served as the source from which two-round multiplex PCR generated TCR beta CDR3 amplicons. Primers specific to each TRBV and TRBJ gene were used in first-round PCR. TCRdb analysed the multiplex PCR reads with MiXCR anew, one entry per CDR3 protein. The sample carries over 50,000 distinct CDR3 sequences, roughly 35% recorded once. The sample is drawn from a study of prognosis after radiotherapy for stage I lung cancer. Findings of the study overall: Samples before stereotactic body radiation therapy had more unique TCR clones (median about 9,200 versus 6,500).

The origin of this receptor is a donor aged 50 or older with non-small cell lung cancer. The sequencing here drew on PBMCs, taken before or after stereotactic body radiation therapy (not recorded which).

The CDR3 is CASSYVPPGSYEHYF. The CDR3, as DNA: TGTGCCAGCAGTTACGTACCCCCGGGGTCCTACGAGCATTACTTC. V usage is TRBV6-5 and J usage is TRBJ2-7, with D possibly TRBD2 on 5 matching bases. The CDR3 has 15 amino acids. The germline V gene encodes CDR1 MNHEY and CDR2 SVGAGI.